These 27 T cell receptor beta chains were all obtained from the same sample, sequenced in a study of tumor and adjacent non-tumor tissue in lung cancer. Three rounds of nested PCR, following a modified ARM-PCR protocol, produced the TCRbeta library. TCRdb itself ran the multiplex PCR reads through MiXCR, one entry per CDR3 protein. The sample holds just over 200,000 distinct CDR3 sequences, less than 80% seen once. The template was RNA from unsorted bulk tissue. Sequenced sample: lung tumor tissue. These receptors all stem from a man in his 60s with non-small cell lung cancer.

Regarding this clonotype: With a much larger clone just one base away, this may be a read error. The V call is TRBV6-5, the J call TRBJ2-7, with 7 nucleotides matching TRBD2. Per germline, CDR1 MNHEY and CDR2 SVGAGI. The CDR3 contains 16 residues. CDR3 loop: CAGSYSRLAVSYEQYF. CDR3 nucleotide sequence: TGTGCCGGCAGTTACTCGAGGCTAGCGGTCTCCTACGAGCAGTACTTC.

This clonotype was counted a single time. Being one base from a much bigger clone, this may be a read error. The rearrangement links TRBV20-1 to TRBJ2-7; 7 bases align to TRBD2. V shed 2 bases, J shed 6 bases, and the junction held 10 bases outside the gene matches. Germline-derived CDR1 and CDR2 are DFQATT and SNEGSKA (reference sequence). CDR3 length: 14 amino acids. CDR3 DNA sequence: TGCAGTGCTAGACCCGGGACTAAGGCGCTCGAGCAGTACTTC. Its protein is CSARPGTKALEQYF.

With regard to this clonotype: Possible read error: a much larger clone is one base away. The V and J genes are TRBV20-1 and TRBJ2-3; the D is unclear. The germline gives CDR1 DFQATT, CDR2 SNEGSKA (reference sequence). The CDR3 has 14 residues. The DNA of the CDR3 is TGCATTGCTAGTCCCGTAACTAGCACAGATACGCAGTATTTT. Translating it yields CIASPVTSTDTQYF.

V usage is TRBV4-1 and J usage is TRBJ2-3; D could derive from TRBD1 or TRBD2 (5 bases each). CDR1 and CDR2 (germline): MGHRA, YSYEKL. With 2 bases removed from V and 1 base from J, the gap between germline ends came to 13 bases. CDR3 size: 16 residues. CDR3 sequence: CASSQLSRGRTDTQYF. The CDR3 DNA reads TGCGCCAGCAGCCAATTGAGTCGGGGCCGCACAGATACGCAGTATTTT.

For this clonotype: One end of the junction is discordant with germline, which a read error may explain. V and J are TRBV4-1 and TRBJ2-1; 8 bases are a match to TRBD1. The CDR3 has 15 residues. CDR1 and CDR2 from the germline V gene are MGHRA and YSYEKL. CDR3 region: CASSYTDRVCNEQFF. The DNA of the CDR3 is TGCGCGAGCAGCTATACGGACAGGGTCTGCAATGAGCAATTCTTC.

This clonotype was seen at least ten times. This chain connects TRBV11-3 to TRBJ2-3, with 7 bases fitting TRBD1. The junction had 6 bases not matched to a gene; V was cut back by 3 bases and J by 3 bases. CDR1 is SGHNT and CDR2 is YENEEA in the germline V gene. The CDR3 sequence is 15 residues long. The CDR3 loop reads CASSFRQGLTDTQYF. CDR3 coding DNA: TGTGCCAGCAGCTTTAGACAGGGTTTGACAGATACGCAGTATTTT.

This clonotype has only a few counts. V gene TRBV20-1 combines with J gene TRBJ2-5; 11 bases are shared with TRBD2. J lost 5 bases, V lost 5 bases, and 13 bases had no gene match. Germline V CDR1 and CDR2: DFQATT, SNEGSKA (reference sequence). The CDR3 extends over 16 amino acids. CDR3 sequence reads: CSAPPQGLAEVETQYF. DNA for the CDR3: TGCAGTGCTCCCCCCCAGGGACTAGCGGAGGTCGAGACCCAGTACTTC.

Concerning this clonotype: At one end, the junction sequence differs from germline, possibly due to a read error. The chain combines TRBV10-3 with TRBJ2-6; TRBD1 aligns across 7 bases. The CDR3 is 18 amino acids. In germline, CDR1 is ENHRY, CDR2 SYGVKD. Here the CDR3 DNA reads TGTGCCATCGCCCCCGCTACAGGGGCCTACTCTGGGGCCAACCTCCTGACTTTC. Protein: CAIAPATGAYSGANLLTF.

A word on this clonotype: A junction end diverges from the germline sequence, so it may reflect a read error. V gene TRBV5-6 combines with J gene TRBJ2-3, with TRBD2 matching over 12 bases. The CDR3 sequence is 16 residues long. The V gene's germline CDR1 is SGHDT and CDR2 YYEEEE. In nucleotides, the CDR3 is TGTACCAGCAGCTTCGGGACTAGCGGGTACCCAGATATGCAGTATTTT. It specifies CTSSFGTSGYPDMQYF.

Worth noting for this clonotype: This clone may be a read error of a much larger clone one base away. The missing conserved phenylalanine or tryptophan at the end of this CDR3 makes a read error likely. The chain employs TRBV11-3 and TRBJ2-1; 16 bases are shared with TRBD2. The CDR3 spans 15 residues. In germline, CDR1 is SGHNT, CDR2 YENEEA. V was clipped by 5 bases and J by 10 bases; unmatched bases: 5. CDR3: CASSPGTSGGGEQFL. The CDR3 DNA reads as TGTGCCAGCAGCCCAGGGACTAGCGGGGGGGGGGAGCAGTTCTTA.

As concerns this clonotype: The final CDR3 position lacks the conserved phenylalanine or tryptophan, pointing to a likely read error. The chain recombines TRBV5-1 with TRBJ2-1; D is uncertain. The length of the CDR3 is 14 residues. CDR1 SGHRS and CDR2 YFSETQ come from the germline V gene. Here the CDR3 DNA reads TGCGCAAGCTGCCGGTTGCGCTCCTACAATGAGCAGTTCCTC. Encoded protein: CASCRLRSYNEQFL.

Regarding this clonotype: Since a much larger clone is just one base distant, this may be a read error. The chain uses TRBV6-2 or TRBV6-3 and TRBJ2-2, with D maybe TRBD1 (6 bases). Germline CDR1 MNHEY, CDR2 SVGEGT. This CDR3 is 14 amino acids long. Trimming shortened V by 6 bases and J by 4 bases, and 12 bases separated the two germline ends. The CDR3 region is CASRWDTSTGELFF. DNA of the CDR3: TGTGCCAGCAGATGGGACACTTCCACCGGGGAGCTGTTTTTT.

This clonotype was counted a few times. This chain uses TRBV7-2 with TRBJ1-5, with D maybe TRBD1 (5 bases). From germline, CDR1 is SGHTA and CDR2 FQGNSA. The CDR3 totals 16 residues. The V end was cut by 2 bases, the J end by 0 bases, with 11 bases between. The DNA for the CDR3 is TGTGCCAGCAGCTTACAGGGCCTTTATAGCAATCAGCCCCAGCATTTT. Its protein is CASSLQGLYSNQPQHF.

V and J are TRBV7-3 and TRBJ2-2, with D possibly TRBD2 on 6 matching bases. The CDR3 has 15 residues. Germline values: CDR1 SGHTA, CDR2 FQGTGA. V lost 8 bases and J 0 bases, leaving 13 bases between the germline ends. CDR3: CASAPSGANTGELFF. The CDR3 coding sequence is TGTGCCAGCGCCCCTTCGGGGGCGAACACCGGGGAGCTGTTTTTT. Variable domain in full (rest from reference TRBV7-3 and TRBJ2-2): GAGVSQTPSNKVTEKGKYVELRCDPISGHTALYWYRQSLGQGPEFLIYFQGTGAADDSGLPNDRFFAVRPEGSVSTLKIQRTERGDSAVYLCASAPSGANTGELFFGEGSRLTVL.

This clonotype was seen at least ten times. The V call is TRBV6-5, the J call TRBJ1-2, with a tentative D call TRBD1 (6 bases). This CDR3 is 13 amino acids long. V was clipped by 0 bases and J by 8 bases, with 10 bases between them. Looked up from germline, CDR1 is MNHEY and CDR2 is SVGAGI. For the CDR3, the DNA is TGTGCCAGCAGTTACTCGAGGGGGGACGGCTACACCTTC. It yields the protein CASSYSRGDGYTF.

This clonotype was counted many times. This chain joins TRBV30 and TRBJ2-1; TRBD2 might be the D (7 bases). CDR1 and CDR2 (germline): GTSNPN, SVGIG (reference sequence). V was clipped by 5 bases and J by 8 bases, with 19 bases between them. The CDR3 is made up of 14 amino acids. The CDR3 DNA is TGTGCCTGGGAACCTAGGGGGGGCAGGGATGAGCAGTTCTTC. Translating it yields CAWEPRGGRDEQFF.

In this sample, this clonotype turned up once. One base away lies a much larger clone, so this may be a sequencing read error. The chain links TRBV10-1 to TRBJ2-1, with a possible D match to TRBD2 (6 bases). The length of the CDR3 is 14 residues. V lost 4 bases to trimming and J lost 2 bases, with 9 bases between them. Germline assignment: CDR1 WNHNN and CDR2 SYGVQD (reference sequence). DNA of the CDR3: TGCGCCAGCAGTGGACTAGTGGCCTACAATGAGCAGTTCTTC. Protein sequence: CASSGLVAYNEQFF.

On this clonotype itself: Possible read error: a much larger clone is one base away. This sequence joins TRBV20-1 and TRBJ2-3, with D possibly TRBD2 on 7 matching bases. The CDR3 sequence is 17 residues long. Germline-derived CDR1 and CDR2 are DFQATT and SNEGSKA (reference sequence). Here the CDR3 reads CRAREAGARHSTDTQYF. The CDR3 region has the DNA TGCAGAGCTAGGGAGGCGGGGGCCCGCCATAGCACAGATACGCAGTATTTT.

V and J are TRBV6-1 and TRBJ1-6; D remains ambiguous. Germline V lookup: CDR1 MNHNS, CDR2 SASEGT. CDR3 length: 13 amino acids. V was clipped by 3 bases and J by 10 bases, with 10 bases between them. This chain's CDR3 is CASSDSFDSPLHF. The DNA for the CDR3 is TGTGCCAGCAGTGATTCATTTGACTCACCCCTCCACTTT.

As for this clonotype: At one end the junction does not follow the germline gene, possibly because of a read error. This chain connects TRBV7-8 to TRBJ2-3; TRBD2 aligns across 7 bases. Germline V gene sequence: CDR1 SGHVS, CDR2 FQNEAQ. The CDR3 spans 18 residues. CDR3 loop: CVSSPLWGVAGRTYTQYF. CDR3 in DNA: TGTGTCAGCAGCCCTCTCTGGGGGGTAGCGGGCCGCACATATACGCAGTATTTT.

As concerns this clonotype: The junction departs from the called germline gene at one end, perhaps through a read error. CDR3 in amino acids: CASSQDRSGTTDTQYF. CDR3 bases: TGCGCCAGCAGCCAAGATAGATCGGGCACCACAGATACTCAGTATTTC. J is TRBJ2-3 and V is TRBV4-3; D is unclear. The CDR3 is 16 residues long. Germline values: CDR1 LGHNA, CDR2 YSLEER.

The table lists this clonotype with many counts. The gene calls are TRBV6-2 or TRBV6-3 and TRBJ1-5, with a tentative D call TRBD1 (5 bases). Trimming took off 5 bases at V and 6 bases at J, with 17 bases between the two ends. CDR1 and CDR2 (germline): MNHEY, SVGEGT. The CDR3 runs 15 residues. The CDR3, as DNA: TGTGCCAGCAGTGGTCGAGGGACCCCCGGTCAGCCCCAGCATTTT. It encodes CASSGRGTPGQPQHF.

This clonotype has a count of ten or more. The chain employs TRBV11-2 and TRBJ2-1; no clear D. Germline CDR1 SGHAT, CDR2 FQNNGV. The CDR3 has 16 amino acids. Trimming removed 0 bases from V and 0 bases from J, with 9 bases in between. CDR3 protein: CASSLERRSSYNEQFF. CDR3 nucleotide sequence: TGTGCCAGCAGCTTAGAACGGCGTTCCTCCTACAATGAGCAGTTCTTC.

With respect to this clonotype: The conserved phenylalanine or tryptophan is not found at the CDR3 terminus, so this likely reflects a read error. It is unclear where the CDR3 begins or ends on the DNA, so no DNA is shown, and the CDR3 is as TCRdb lists it. The chain employs TRBV11-3 and TRBJ2-1. The CDR3 length is 13 residues, termini included. CDR1 is SGHNT and CDR2 is YENEEA in the germline V gene. This CDR3 reads CASSLLRVNVHFL.

For this clonotype: Its ends do not fully match the called genes, so a read error is possible. The chain employs TRBV20-1 and TRBJ2-1; D gene uncertain. CDR3 length: 15 amino acids. CDR1 DFQATT and CDR2 SNEGSKA come from the germline V gene (reference sequence). CDR3 nucleotide sequence: TGCAGTGCTGCCTGGCCAGAGTCCTCCTACAATGAGCAGTTCTTT. This sequence encodes CSAAWPESSYNEQFF.

On this clonotype itself: A read error may produce the germline difference seen at one junction end. The chain uses TRBV10-3 and TRBJ2-3, with D possibly matching TRBD1 (7 bases). The CDR3 runs to 14 residues. Germline loops: CDR1 ENHRY, CDR2 SYGVKD. CDR3: CAIRRGQNRDAQYF. CDR3 bases: TGTGCCATCAGGCGGGGACAGAACAGAGATGCGCAGTATTTT.

Concerning this clonotype itself: Compared with germline, one end of the junction differs, possibly owing to a read error. The V and J genes are TRBV2 and TRBJ1-1; TRBD1 might be the D (5 bases). Germline assignment: CDR1 SNHLY and CDR2 FYNNEI. The length of the CDR3 is 14 residues. CDR3 region: CACSGSGRDTEAFF. Here the CDR3 DNA reads TGTGCCTGCAGTGGATCAGGGAGGGACACTGAAGCTTTCTTT.